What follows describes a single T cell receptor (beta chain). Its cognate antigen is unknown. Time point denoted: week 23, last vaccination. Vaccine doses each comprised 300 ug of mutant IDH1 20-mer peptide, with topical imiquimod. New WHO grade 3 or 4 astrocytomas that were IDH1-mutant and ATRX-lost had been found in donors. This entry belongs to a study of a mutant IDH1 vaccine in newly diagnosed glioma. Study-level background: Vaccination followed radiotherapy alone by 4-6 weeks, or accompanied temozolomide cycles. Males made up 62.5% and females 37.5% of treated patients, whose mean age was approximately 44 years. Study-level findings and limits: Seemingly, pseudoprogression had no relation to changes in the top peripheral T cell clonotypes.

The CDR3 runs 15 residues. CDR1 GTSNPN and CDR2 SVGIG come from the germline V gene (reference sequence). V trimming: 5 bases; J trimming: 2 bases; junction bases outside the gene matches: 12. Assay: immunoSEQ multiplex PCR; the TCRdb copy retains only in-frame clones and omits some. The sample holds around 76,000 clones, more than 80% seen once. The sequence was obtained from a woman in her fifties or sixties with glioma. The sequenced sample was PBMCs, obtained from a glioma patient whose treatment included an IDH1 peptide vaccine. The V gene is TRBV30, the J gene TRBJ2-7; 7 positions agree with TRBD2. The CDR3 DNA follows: TGTGCCTGGGGGGAGGGGCGCGGAGGTGCCTACGAGCAGTACTTC. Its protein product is CAWGEGRGGAYEQYF.